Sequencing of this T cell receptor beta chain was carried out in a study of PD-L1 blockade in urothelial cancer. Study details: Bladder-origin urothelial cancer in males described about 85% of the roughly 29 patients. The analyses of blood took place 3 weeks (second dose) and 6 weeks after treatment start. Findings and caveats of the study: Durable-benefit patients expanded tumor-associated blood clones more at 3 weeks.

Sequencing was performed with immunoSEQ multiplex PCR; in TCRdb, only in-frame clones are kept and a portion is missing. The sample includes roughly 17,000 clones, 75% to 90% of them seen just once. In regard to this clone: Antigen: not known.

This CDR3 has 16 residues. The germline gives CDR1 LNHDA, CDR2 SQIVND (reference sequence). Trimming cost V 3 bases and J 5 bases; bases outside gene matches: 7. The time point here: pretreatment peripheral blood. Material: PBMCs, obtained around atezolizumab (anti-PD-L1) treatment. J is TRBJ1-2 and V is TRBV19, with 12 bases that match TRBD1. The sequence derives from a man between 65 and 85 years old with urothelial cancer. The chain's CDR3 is CASSIGTGGEFYGYTF. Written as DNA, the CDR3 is TGTGCCAGTAGTATTGGGACAGGGGGCGAGTTTTATGGCTACACCTTC.